This paragraph reports one T cell receptor beta chain. In this sample, this clonotype turned up many times. The antigen this receptor binds is unknown. No much larger clone is present one base from it, and per-base qualities are unavailable. The data are from a study of T cells in Graves' hyperthyroidism and ophthalmopathy (dated by TCRdb to about 2019). With respect to the entire study: Peripheral blood samples were taken at initial diagnosis, before any treatment was given. TCR V-J signatures able to tell the groups apart were searched for in a discovery cohort of 95 to 100 patients, of whom under 45 had Graves' ophthalmopathy and 55 to 60 had stable Graves' hyperthyroidism. Whether ophthalmopathy could be predicted prospectively was tested in an independent validation cohort made up of under 20 hyperthyroidism patients plus 17 patients who later progressed to ophthalmopathy. The approximately 98 discovery patients were randomly divided into training and test sets at a 7:3 ratio. In more than 5 Graves' hyperthyroidism patients, the study also compared T-cell repertoires from thyroid tissue with T-cell repertoires from blood. After blood sampling, hyperthyroidism patients were treated with methimazole at a starting dose of 30 mg daily, and ophthalmopathy patients were treated with high-dose intravenous methylprednisolone. According to the paper, TCR Vbeta CDR3 sequencing was carried out on about 140 peripheral blood samples, which came from about 45 ophthalmopathy, 80 or so hyperthyroidism and some 17 progressor patients.

Graves' hyperthyroidism was defined as stable when no progression to ophthalmopathy occurred over 18 months of follow-up. Hyperthyroidism patients were aged 18 to 65 years and newly diagnosed, with disease duration of less than 2 months. The study excluded patients with uncontrolled infections, other autoimmune diseases, pregnancy or lactation. Diagnoses were based on clinical symptoms, serum thyroxine and TRAb, thyroid ultrasound and orbital computed tomography. PBMCs were isolated from about 10 ml of fresh peripheral blood by Ficoll-Paque density gradient centrifugation. Total RNA was extracted with Trizol reagent, and quality was checked on an Agilent 2100 Bioanalyzer. Here V drops 6 bases and J drops 2 bases, and the junction holds 6 bases not matched to any gene. The CDR3 goes from the cysteine to the phenylalanine over 14 residues. Just the 42-base CDR3 DNA is kept, in frame starting at base 1. Via the germline V gene, CDR1 is ENHRY and CDR2 SYGVKD.

General study outcomes and caveats: Ophthalmopathy was separated from stable hyperthyroidism by a 13 V-J signature model, with 85% to 90% sensitivity and approximately 81% specificity obtained in cross-validation and 80%/75% obtained in testing. During validation, the model predicted progression to ophthalmopathy a median of approximately six months ahead of onset, with approximately 71% sensitivity and about 75% specificity. Sample size was not statistically predetermined, and blinding of investigators to group allocation was not performed. Most expanded thyroid clonotypes (frequency above 0.001) were also found in blood, which suggests that blood repertoires may mirror thyroid immune responses.

TCR beta CDR3 regions were amplified from RNA transcripts. The first round of RT-PCR for the TCR CDR3 was performed with the HTBI primer set and the Qiagen OneStep RT-PCR kit. A second multiplex PCR round built the libraries, followed by size selection and purification. Libraries were sequenced paired-end with 100 bp reads on an Illumina HiSeq2000. Under the source paper's analysis protocol: SOAPnuke was used to process the raw data, removing reads that contained adapters or uncalled bases, had a mean Phred below 15, or lacked an exact match to the constant primer or identifier. COPE v1.2.5 was used to merge high-quality paired reads, and clonotypes were defined as unique nucleotide sequences. MiTCR v1.1 was used to align clonotypes to the IMGT TRBV, TRBD and TRBJ reference segments. Analysis was restricted to V-J combinations with a frequency above 0.0001, which covered roughly 99% of repertoires. A TCS score was defined as the ratio between F50 (clonal expansion) and ExV (chaos), using BLOSUM62-based TCRdist between CDR3 peptides within each V-J. Welch's t-statistics and random forest reduced some 510 V-J features to some 14, which were used in a naive Bayes classifier (R e1071). Thyroid-blood repertoire similarity was quantified with the Morisita-Horn index. TCRdb trimmed the raw reads at Q25, called clones with MiXCR and kept productive beta chains. Here each entry gathers all rows of one CDR3 protein and keeps the most common genes and DNA. Clone size and V and J calls follow TCRdb, not the original study. Recorded for this sample are fewer than 110,000 distinct CDR3 sequences; about 45% of them occurred a single time. Clones ranked in the top ten supply under 30% of the sample.

Rearrangement joined TRBV10-3 to TRBJ1-1; TRBD1 fits 7 bases in the junction. The sequence derives from a man aged 40-50 years with Graves' hyperthyroidism. The sequencing input was blood. The sequenced DNA: TGTGCCATCAGGGGGGACAGCGAAAACACTGAAGCTTTCTTT. Translated, this gives CAIRGDSENTEAFF.